This T cell receptor (beta chain) was captured by sequencing in a study of blood T cell repertoires in COVID-19. Across the whole study: The United States, Italy and Spain provided the acute and convalescent COVID-19 samples. PBMCs, B-cell-depleted T cells, or T cells were the source of the cDNA or gDNA that made up the material.

This CDR3 contains 14 residues. In germline, CDR1 is KGHSH, CDR2 LQKENI. V shed 4 bases and J shed 4 bases, with 10 bases lying between them. Authors' analysis steps: Estimation of nucleated cell counts was performed using reference gene primer amplification. Data came from immunoSEQ multiplex PCR; TCRdb stores just in-frame clones and leaves some out. Clonal size and the V and J genes are those of that table, whereas D and trimming came from the DNA. The sample consists of some 300,000 clones, 70% to 90% of them appearing once. V usage is TRBV18 and J usage is TRBJ1-4; no clear D. The origin of this receptor is a woman aged 25 to 39 who had recovered from COVID-19. Specimen: peripheral blood. CDR3 in amino acids: CASSRQGGNEKLFF. The CDR3 bases are TGTGCCAGCTCACGTCAAGGAGGTAATGAAAAACTGTTTTTT.